This paragraph covers one TCR beta chain sequence. The record originates from a study of blood T cell repertoires in COVID-19. Study overall: COVID-19 samples, acute and convalescent, were from the United States, Italy and Spain. Sample material is recorded as cDNA or gDNA derived from T cells, B-cell-depleted T cells, or PBMCs.

V was shortened by 2 bases and J by 7 bases, with 6 bases between the two germline ends. Per the germline V gene, CDR1 is LNHDA and CDR2 is SQIVND (reference sequence). This CDR3 is 12 amino acids long. Per the original methods: Amplifying reference gene primers gave estimates of nucleated cell counts. Measured with immunoSEQ multiplex PCR; TCRdb has only the in-frame clones, and not every one. The V and J calls and clone size are taken from that table; D and trimming were inferred from the DNA. The table has 150,000 to 200,000 clones, about 86% seen once. This TCR was sampled from a woman over 75 with acute or convalescent COVID-19. This chain links TRBV19 with TRBJ2-1, with D possibly matching TRBD2 (5 bases). The sequenced sample consisted of peripheral blood. The CDR3 is CASSIRGNEQFF. CDR3 DNA sequence: TGTGCCAGTAGTATAAGAGGGAATGAGCAGTTCTTC.